Listed below are T cell receptor beta chains from one sample, sequenced in a study of shared clonotypes between healthy human individuals. TCRdb keeps only in-frame clones here, not all; method: immunoSEQ multiplex PCR. This table holds hundreds of thousands of clones, around 67% found once. What was sequenced was memory CD4+ T cells sorted from blood. The receptors originated from a woman aged 30 to 39 in good health. CDR3s include the opening cysteine and the closing phenylalanine or tryptophan. A D gene is named only where the DNA matches it firmly. Not all rows give a size; the values are once, few, many and, for expanded clones, a class.

.	.	TRBJ1-3	TRBV6-1	CASSEVPPSSGNTIYF	TGTGCCAGCAGTGAAGTTCCTCCAAGCTCTGGAAACACCATATATTTT
TRBD1	.	TRBJ1-2	TRBV25-1	CASSVSGTVNYGYTF	TGTGCCAGCAGTGTATCAGGGACAGTTAACTATGGCTACACCTTC
.	.	TRBJ2-7	TRBV5-1	CASSLVASGQYEQYF	TGCGCCAGCAGCTTGGTCGCCTCGGGGCAGTACGAGCAGTACTTC
.	.	TRBJ1-4	TRBV27	CASSFAGVAEKLFF	TGTGCCAGCAGTTTTGCAGGGGTCGCGGAAAAACTGTTTTTT
.	.	TRBJ2-5	TRBV2	CASTLQGLWGETQYF	TGTGCCAGCACCTTGCAGGGTCTCTGGGGGGAGACCCAGTACTTC
.	.	TRBJ2-1	TRBV2	CASSELSFPPDGQFF	TGTGCCAGCAGTGAATTAAGTTTTCCACCTGATGGGCAGTTCTTC
.	.	TRBJ2-1	TRBV9	CASSRISFHEQFF	TGTGCCAGCAGCCGGATATCGTTCCATGAGCAGTTCTTC
TRBD1	.	TRBJ2-7	TRBV5-1	CASSPQAGTGYEQYF	TGCGCCAGCAGTCCACAGGCCGGGACAGGCTACGAGCAGTACTTC
.	.	TRBJ1-1	TRBV6-5	CASIRTADMNTEAFF	TGTGCCAGCATTAGGACAGCGGACATGAACACTGAAGCTTTCTTT
.	once	TRBJ2-3	TRBV7-9	CASSFTGSTDTQYF	TGTGCCAGCAGCTTTACAGGGAGCACAGATACGCAGTATTTT
TRBD1	.	TRBJ1-4	TRBV7-9	CASSFQGAGEKLFF	TGTGCCAGCAGCTTCCAGGGGGCGGGTGAAAAACTGTTTTTT
TRBD2	few	TRBJ2-7	TRBV28	CASNKAGGWYEQYF	TGTGCCAGCAACAAAGCGGGAGGATGGTACGAGCAGTACTTC
.	.	TRBJ2-1	TRBV18	CASSPIRAQGSNEQFF	TGTGCCAGCTCACCCATCAGGGCCCAAGGCTCAAATGAGCAGTTCTTC
.	.	TRBJ2-5	TRBV18	CASSPPKSAQETQYF	TGTGCCAGCTCACCACCGAAATCCGCGCAAGAGACCCAGTACTTC
.	few	TRBJ1-1	TRBV28	CASSLDWVGNTEAFF	TGTGCCAGCAGTTTAGATTGGGTCGGAAACACTGAAGCTTTCTTT
.	.	TRBJ2-1	TRBV7-3	CASSLTSFFNTEQFF	TGTGCCAGCAGCTTAACGTCTTTTTTTAACACGGAGCAGTTCTTC
.	.	TRBJ2-2	TRBV11-2	CASRREVVGELFF	TGTGCCAGCCGGAGGGAGGTGGTCGGGGAGCTGTTTTTT
TRBD1	few	TRBJ1-2	TRBV18	CASSLTETGGAGYGYTF	TGTGCCAGCTCACTCACGGAGACAGGGGGCGCCGGCTATGGCTACACCTTC
.	.	TRBJ1-1	TRBV5-1	CASSLEGPRGDLNTEAFF	TGCGCCAGCAGCTTGGAGGGCCCCCGCGGGGATCTGAACACTGAAGCTTTCTTT
TRBD2	.	TRBJ2-1	TRBV5-1	CASSLYYGGAYNEQFF	TGCGCCAGCAGCCTCTACTACGGGGGGGCCTACAATGAGCAGTTCTTC
.	once	TRBJ2-7	TRBV29-1	CSVLAASYEQYF	TGCAGCGTTCTCGCCGCGTCCTACGAGCAGTACTTC
.	once	TRBJ2-1	TRBV11-2	CASSSPGVAEQFF	TGTGCCAGCAGCTCCCCCGGGGTAGCGGAGCAGTTCTTC
.	once	TRBJ2-7	TRBV12-2	CASRPSGTSDEQYF	TGTGCAAGTCGACCCTCCGGGACTAGCGACGAGCAGTACTTC
TRBD1	few	TRBJ2-7	TRBV28	CASSGGTTGEDEQYF	TGTGCCAGCAGTGGGGGGACGACAGGGGAGGACGAGCAGTACTTC
.	few	TRBJ1-3	TRBV4-1	CASSLLGASGGNTIYF	TGCGCCAGCAGCCTCCTTGGTGCTTCTGGCGGAAACACCATATATTTT
.	once	TRBJ1-5	TRBV28	CASSPVYHQPQHF	TGTGCCAGCAGTCCAGTTTATCATCAGCCCCAGCATTTT
.	.	TRBJ1-5	TRBV10-3	CAIRRDVGQPQHF	TGTGCCATCAGGAGGGACGTTGGCCAGCCCCAGCATTTT
.	.	TRBJ2-3	TRBV5-1	CASSGARGIADTQYF	TGCGCCAGCAGCGGAGCCAGGGGAATCGCAGATACGCAGTATTTT
.	.	TRBJ1-1	TRBV19	CASIHTWQNEAFF	TGTGCCAGTATTCATACGTGGCAGAATGAAGCTTTCTTT
.	many	TRBJ1-1	TRBV4-1	CASSQEDGNTEAFF	TGCGCCAGCAGCCAAGAGGACGGGAACACTGAAGCTTTCTTT
TRBD2	.	TRBJ2-1	TRBV7-9	CASSNPGLAVVGSYNEQFF	TGTGCCAGCAGCAACCCGGGACTAGCGGTCGTGGGCTCCTACAATGAGCAGTTCTTC
.	.	TRBJ2-5	TRBV21-1	CASNQRESFQETQYF	TGTGCCAGCAATCAGCGGGAATCGTTTCAAGAGACCCAGTACTTC
.	.	TRBJ2-7	TRBV11-1	CASSSSRGPTYEQYF	TGTGCCAGCAGCTCCTCTCGGGGGCCCACCTACGAGCAGTACTTC
TRBD1	.	TRBJ2-1	TRBV11-2	CASSSFLRGRQYNEQFF	TGTGCCAGCAGCTCCTTCCTCAGGGGGAGACAGTACAATGAGCAGTTCTTC
TRBD2	few	TRBJ2-5	TRBV10-3	CAISRTSDYQETQYF	TGTGCCATCAGTCGGACTAGCGACTACCAAGAGACCCAGTACTTC
.	.	TRBJ2-1	TRBV5-1	CASSIHNEQFF	TGCGCCAGCAGTATCCACAATGAGCAGTTCTTC
TRBD2	.	TRBJ2-5	TRBV27	CASNRIVLGLAGETQYF	TGTGCCAGTAATCGTATAGTTTTGGGACTAGCGGGAGAGACCCAGTACTTC
TRBD1	.	TRBJ1-1	TRBV19	CASSTTGGLLVTEAFF	TGTGCCAGTAGTACGACAGGGGGCTTGTTGGTCACTGAAGCTTTCTTT
.	.	TRBJ1-1	TRBV19	CASTPGWGASNTEAFF	TGTGCCAGTACCCCAGGCTGGGGGGCCTCGAACACTGAAGCTTTCTTT
.	few	TRBJ1-1	TRBV19	CASRQVSGFTEAFF	TGTGCCAGTAGACAGGTTTCAGGGTTCACTGAAGCTTTCTTT
.	.	TRBJ1-4	TRBV6-1	CASSEARGTDNEKLFF	TGTGCCAGCAGTGAAGCAAGGGGGACGGACAATGAAAAACTGTTTTTT
TRBD2	few	TRBJ2-7	TRBV5-4	CASSLESRGDIYEQYF	TGTGCCAGCAGCTTGGAGTCGCGGGGGGACATATACGAGCAGTACTTC
TRBD2	.	TRBJ2-1	TRBV6-5	CASNFAGRADNEQFF	TGTGCCAGCAATTTTGCGGGGAGGGCCGACAATGAGCAGTTCTTC
TRBD2	many	TRBJ2-6	TRBV4-2	CASSSLGTRETGANVLTF	TGTGCCAGCAGCTCGTTGGGGACTAGGGAAACTGGGGCCAACGTCCTGACTTTC
.	.	TRBJ2-3	TRBV5-4	CASSQTFTDTQYF	TGTGCCAGCAGCCAGACCTTCACAGATACGCAGTATTTT
.	.	TRBJ2-1	TRBV4-1	CASSQAQGYNEQFF	TGCGCCAGCAGCCAAGCCCAGGGCTACAATGAGCAGTTCTTC
.	.	TRBJ2-6	TRBV27	CASSSRGTSGANVLTF	TGTGCCAGCAGTTCCAGAGGTACATCTGGGGCCAACGTCCTGACTTTC